The present TCR beta chain was sequenced within a study of technical replicates of blood from a few donors. This CDR3 spans 16 amino acids. Here immunoSEQ multiplex PCR was the method, and the copy in TCRdb shows in-frame clones only, minus some. The data contain some 79,000 clones, 90% to 95% of them seen just once; the ten biggest clones take up around 0.26%. The receptor's source is a human donor in good health. The material sequenced was T cells isolated from PBMCs. This chain joins TRBV1 and TRBJ2-4; the table's D call TRBD2 went unverified against the DNA. TRBV1 represents a pseudogene. The CDR3 DNA reads TGCACCAGCCCCCGGGAGAGGGGGGGAACCAAAAACATTCAGTACTTC. Translation: CTSPRERGGTKNIQYF.